This TCR beta chain comes out of a study of T cells in Graves' hyperthyroidism and ophthalmopathy. Study observations and caveats: Stable hyperthyroidism and ophthalmopathy were separated using 13 V-J signatures. Clonotypes that were expanded in thyroid above 0.001 mostly appeared in blood too.

The CDR3 covers 14 residues. Germline assignment: CDR1 SEHNR and CDR2 FQNEAQ (reference sequence). For the diagnoses, clinical symptoms, serum thyroxine and TRAb, thyroid ultrasound and orbital computed tomography were used. Template material for amplifying TCR beta CDR3 regions consisted of RNA transcripts. Primed by the HTBI set, a first-round RT-PCR was run on the TCR CDR3. TCRdb redid the calling of the multiplex PCR reads with MiXCR, one entry per CDR3 protein. The sample lists 450,000 to 700,000 distinct CDR3 sequences, more than 45% occurring once. With regard to this clonotype: Its specificity is unknown.

Sequenced input: peripheral blood or thyroid tissue (not recorded which). The rearrangement links TRBV7-9 to TRBJ2-3; a possible D gene is TRBD1 (5 bases). The DNA end is more similar to TRBJ1-5, so the J call may be wrong. This TCR derives from an adult woman with Graves' disease, either hyperthyroidism or ophthalmopathy (not recorded which). DNA of the CDR3: TGTGCCAGCAGCTTTCGTGGGAGGGGAGATACGCAGCATTTT. Its protein product is CASSFRGRGDTQHF.